This T cell receptor (beta chain) is from a study of neurological immune-mediated disorders. TCRdb analysed the 5' RACE reads with MiXCR anew, one entry per CDR3 protein. Of tens of thousands of distinct CDR3 sequences detected, roughly 13% appear once; the ten largest clones hold around 4.6%. This CDR3 is 20 amino acids long. Germline V gene data show CDR1 as SEHNR and CDR2 as FQNEAQ (reference sequence). Trimming took off 5 bases at V and 2 bases at J, with 27 bases between the two ends. This clonotype turned up a few times. Time point described: longitudinal time-point 1 (baseline). The receptor's source is a female donor with HTLV-1-associated myelopathy (HAM/TSP). This rearrangement joins TRBV7-9 to TRBJ2-2; possibly TRBD2 for D (5 bases). Material for sequencing was PBMCs. Here the CDR3 DNA reads TGTGCCAGCAGCCCAACTATCACCCCTCACGGAGGAATAAACACCGGGGAGCTGTTTTTT. Amino acids: CASSPTITPHGGINTGELFF.